The 18 T cell receptor beta chains listed next were all sequenced from one sample in a study of T cells in localized non-small cell lung cancer. Assay used: immunoSEQ multiplex PCR; TCRdb lists only in-frame clones, some missing. The sample consists of around 26,000 clones, 80% to 95% of them appearing once. The sequences come from peripheral blood, collected before any cancer treatment. The receptor set was obtained from a woman aged 35-75 years with stage I lung adenocarcinoma.

The chain combines TRBV19 with TRBJ2-7; TRBD1 aligns across 7 bases. Germline CDR1 LNHDA, CDR2 SQIVND (reference sequence). The CDR3 spans 15 residues. J lost 3 bases, V lost 2 bases, and 7 bases had no gene match. CDR3 nucleotide sequence: TGTGCCAGTAGTATACGGACAGGCCAGGGCTACGAGCAGTACTTC. Protein: CASSIRTGQGYEQYF.

The rearrangement uses TRBV18 and TRBJ2-1; perhaps D is TRBD1 or TRBD2 (6 bases each). V was shortened by 2 bases and J by 7 bases, with 9 bases between the two germline ends. The CDR3 totals 13 residues. In germline, CDR1 is KGHSH, CDR2 LQKENI. CDR3 coding DNA: TGTGCCAGCTCACCAGAGGGGGGTAATGAGCAGTTCTTC. Translating it yields CASSPEGGNEQFF.

This chain connects TRBV6-5 to TRBJ1-6; a weak D match, TRBD1 (6 bases). This CDR3 region has 15 residues. Germline V gives CDR1 MNHEY, CDR2 SVGAGI. V dropped 3 bases and J dropped 6 bases, with 12 bases sitting between them. CDR3 region: CASSYAGVGNSPLHF. CDR3 sequence (DNA): TGTGCCAGCAGTTATGCAGGGGTAGGTAATTCACCCCTCCACTTT.

The V gene is TRBV19, the J gene TRBJ1-2; D is uncertain. CDR3 length: 12 residues. CDR1 and CDR2 from the germline V gene are LNHDA and SQIVND (reference sequence). V lost 8 bases and J 4 bases, leaving 11 bases between the germline ends. CDR3 loop: CASARPLYGYTF. CDR3 bases: TGTGCCAGTGCCCGCCCCCTCTATGGCTACACCTTC.

The gene calls are TRBV18 and TRBJ2-7; D gene ambiguous. V lost 1 base and J lost 6, with 4 bases in between. The CDR3 consists of 11 residues. Germline CDR1 is KGHSH and CDR2 is LQKENI. The CDR3 DNA sequence: TGTGCCAGCTCACCACAGGGCGAGCAGTACTTC. It yields the protein CASSPQGEQYF.

The gene calls are TRBV4-1 and TRBJ2-2, with TRBD2 matching 9 bases. Germline CDR1 reads MGHRA; CDR2 reads YSYEKL. This CDR3 is 15 amino acids long. V was pared by 3 bases and J by 5 bases, with 4 bases of the junction left unmatched. This CDR3 is CASSQGLAGTGELFF. The DNA of the CDR3 is TGCGCCAGCAGCCAGGGACTAGCCGGAACCGGGGAGCTGTTTTTT.

The rearrangement uses TRBV2 and TRBJ1-4; no reliable D call. The CDR3 extends over 14 amino acids. Germline CDR1 SNHLY, CDR2 FYNNEI. Trimming pared 4 bases from V and 4 bases from J, leaving 10 bases between. CDR3: CASSVDRSNEKLFF. CDR3 nucleotides: TGTGCCAGCAGTGTAGATCGGAGTAATGAAAAACTGTTTTTT.

The chain uses TRBV7-2 and TRBJ2-7; TRBD2 matches at 11 bases. The germline gives CDR1 SGHTA, CDR2 FQGNSA. V shed 2 bases and J 1 base; nucleotides not matched to a gene: 4. The CDR3 runs 16 residues. The CDR3 bases are TGTGCCAGCAGCTTATTTAGCGGGAGGGGGTCCTACGAGCAGTACTTC. Its translation: CASSLFSGRGSYEQYF.

The chain employs TRBV11-2 and TRBJ1-3; D is perhaps TRBD1 (5 bases). From germline, CDR1 is SGHAT and CDR2 FQNNGV. CDR3 size: 12 residues. Trimming removed 5 bases at V and 4 bases at J, with 6 bases between. CDR3 loop: CASSRQGNTIYF. CDR3 in DNA: TGTGCCAGCAGCAGACAGGGAAACACCATATATTTT.

The genes are TRBV7-2 and TRBJ1-2; 7 bases are a match to TRBD1. Germline V gene data show CDR1 as SGHTA and CDR2 as FQGNSA. With V trimmed by 1 base and J by 6 bases, 2 bases remained unmatched. The CDR3 runs 13 residues. The CDR3 here is CASSLDRGDGYTF. The CDR3 DNA follows: TGTGCCAGCAGCTTAGACAGGGGAGATGGCTACACCTTC.

The chain employs TRBV19 and TRBJ2-7; 10 positions match TRBD1. Germline CDR1 and CDR2: LNHDA and SQIVND (reference sequence). CDR3 length: 16 residues. Germline trimming cut 1 base from V and 3 bases from J; bases unmatched to any gene: 6. CDR3 nucleotide sequence: TGTGCCAGTAGTATAGTAACGGGACAGGGGAGCTACGAGCAGTACTTC. Protein sequence: CASSIVTGQGSYEQYF.

The chain employs TRBV19 and TRBJ2-5, with 9 bases matching TRBD2. CDR3 length equals 13 residues. After removal of 5 bases from V and 5 bases from J, the junction contained 3 bases not matched to a gene. Germline CDR1 and CDR2: LNHDA and SQIVND (reference sequence). The chain's CDR3 is CASSDSGSETQYF. CDR3 DNA: TGTGCCAGTAGTGATAGCGGGAGTGAGACCCAGTACTTC. Full variable domain (rest looked up from reference TRBV19 and TRBJ2-5): DGGITQSPKYLFRKEGQNVTLSCEQNLNHDAMYWYRQDPGQGLRLIYYSQIVNDFQKGDIAEGYSVSREKKESFPLTVTSAQKNPTAFYLCASSDSGSETQYFGPGTRLLVL.

This chain joins TRBV7-9 and TRBJ2-7, with 10 bases that match TRBD2. V lost 1 base, J lost 2 bases, and 14 bases stayed unmatched. This CDR3 has 19 residues. Germline V CDR1 and CDR2: SEHNR, FQNEAQ (reference sequence). CDR3 protein: CASSLEGSWRLAGPYEQYF. CDR3 coding DNA: TGTGCCAGCAGCTTAGAGGGAAGTTGGAGACTAGCGGGTCCCTACGAGCAGTACTTC.

This chain links TRBV7-8 with TRBJ1-1; D is undetermined. CDR3 length equals 15 residues. Looked up from germline, CDR1 is SGHVS and CDR2 is FQNEAQ. V was shortened by 4 bases and J by 0 bases, with 12 bases between the two germline ends. CDR3 in amino acids: CASSSAPSMNTEAFF. The CDR3 nucleotides are TGTGCCAGCAGCTCCGCCCCCTCTATGAACACTGAAGCTTTCTTT.

J is TRBJ2-1 and V is TRBV28; unclear D gene. The V end was cut by 6 bases, the J end by 8 bases, with 8 bases between. Germline V CDR1 and CDR2: MDHEN, SYDVKM. CDR3 length equals 11 residues. The DNA of the CDR3 is TGTGCCAGCAGCCTCGGGCATGAGCAGTTCTTC. Its protein product is CASSLGHEQFF.

The V and J genes are TRBV5-1 and TRBJ1-4; no clear D. Germline lookup yields CDR1 SGHRS and CDR2 YFSETQ. The length of the CDR3 is 14 residues. Trimming stripped 4 bases from V and 7 bases from J, with 14 bases between. In DNA, the CDR3 is TGCGCCAGCAGCCCAGAGAGGGCAGGTGAAAAACTGTTTTTT. Translation: CASSPERAGEKLFF. The full variable domain, rest sourced from reference TRBV5-1 and TRBJ1-4, is KAGVTQTPRYLIKTRGQQVTLSCSPISGHRSVSWYQQTPGQGLQFLFEYFSETQRNKGNFPGRFSGRQFSNSRSEMNVSTLELGDSALYLCASSPERAGEKLFFGSGTQLSVL.

The gene calls are TRBV6-1 and TRBJ2-5, with a weak D call TRBD2 (6 bases). V was pared by 0 bases and J by 8 bases, with 16 bases between. Germline V gives CDR1 MNHNS, CDR2 SASEGT. This CDR3 has 15 residues. The CDR3 loop reads CASSEARGGSDTQYF. CDR3 sequence (DNA): TGTGCCAGCAGTGAAGCGCGGGGTGGTAGCGACACCCAGTACTTC.

DNA of the CDR3: TGTGCCAGCAGCTTGGGACAGGGGTCCTATGGCTACACCTTC. It is translated as CASSLGQGSYGYTF. V usage is TRBV5-8 and J usage is TRBJ1-2; 8 bases match TRBD1. J lost 4 bases, V lost 0 bases, and 2 bases had no gene match. CDR3 length: 14 residues. The germline V gene has CDR1 SGHTS and CDR2 YDEGEE.